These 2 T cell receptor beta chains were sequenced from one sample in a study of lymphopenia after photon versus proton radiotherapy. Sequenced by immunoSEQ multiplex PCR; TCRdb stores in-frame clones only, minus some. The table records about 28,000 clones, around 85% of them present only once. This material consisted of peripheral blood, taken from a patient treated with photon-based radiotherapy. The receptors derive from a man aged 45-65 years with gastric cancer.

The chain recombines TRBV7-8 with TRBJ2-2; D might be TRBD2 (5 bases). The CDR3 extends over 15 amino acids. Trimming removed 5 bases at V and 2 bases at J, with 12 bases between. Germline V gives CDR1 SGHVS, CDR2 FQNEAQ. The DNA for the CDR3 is TGTGCCAGCAGCCCCGAGCGGTTTAACACCGGGGAGCTGTTTTTT. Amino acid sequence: CASSPERFNTGELFF.

Here the CDR3 DNA reads TGCGCCAGCAGCGTCGGACTAGCGGGGGGACTAGCGAACACCGGGGAGCTGTTTTTT. Its translation: CASSVGLAGGLANTGELFF. This chain joins TRBV5-1 and TRBJ2-2; 14 positions agree with TRBD2. The V gene's germline CDR1 is SGHRS and CDR2 YFSETQ. The CDR3 runs 19 residues. The trim removed 4 bases at V and 0 bases at J, leaving 8 bases unmatched.